Listed below are T cell receptor beta chains from one sample, sequenced in a study of T cell responses to AZD1222 COVID-19 vaccine. The data were produced by immunoSEQ multiplex PCR, yet TCRdb's version contains in-frame clones alone and is incomplete. The data contain about 140,000 clones, about 91% of them singletons. This specimen consisted of peripheral blood, obtained on day 0 of AZD1222 vaccination. These receptors were obtained from an adult in good health. Both conserved end residues are trimmed from each CDR3.

len | j_gene | v_gene | CDR3aa
13 | TRBJ2-5 | TRBV11-2 | ASSLGSRRWETQY
16 | TRBJ1-6 | TRBV28 | ASSTRRQVVEYNSPLH
14 | TRBJ1-4 | TRBV3-1/TRBV3-2 | ASSQRQGSTNEKLF
13 | TRBJ1-1 | TRBV2 | ASSETSYPNTEAF
15 | TRBJ1-6 | TRBV18 | ASSPIRDTRVDSPLH
15 | TRBJ2-7 | TRBV4-1 | ASSQATLAGGRNEQY
10 | TRBJ2-3 | TRBV19 | ASSGRGDIEY
17 | TRBJ2-6 | TRBV7-9 | ASSLNPGQGHSGANVLT
14 | TRBJ2-1 | TRBV5-6 | ASSLVSSGGYNEQF
12 | TRBJ2-2 | TRBV12-5 | ASGLGLAGGELF
11 | TRBJ2-7 | TRBV5-1 | ASSLELAYEQY
11 | TRBJ2-7 | TRBV5-1 | ASSLPGNYEQY
16 | TRBJ2-1 | TRBV27 | ASSPRSSGVPQRGEQF
13 | TRBJ2-1 | TRBV7-9 | ASSLSQGGANEQF
13 | TRBJ1-1 | TRBV10-3 | AISDSNRGGPEAF
14 | TRBJ2-7 | TRBV6-1 | ASSELETSSYYEQY
14 | TRBJ2-5 | TRBV15 | ATSRDSPHPKETQY
12 | TRBJ1-5 | TRBV29-1 | SVALGGANQPQH
13 | TRBJ1-5 | TRBV30 | AWKSSRTSNQPQH
10 | TRBJ1-1 | TRBV11-3 | ASSLGSGEAF